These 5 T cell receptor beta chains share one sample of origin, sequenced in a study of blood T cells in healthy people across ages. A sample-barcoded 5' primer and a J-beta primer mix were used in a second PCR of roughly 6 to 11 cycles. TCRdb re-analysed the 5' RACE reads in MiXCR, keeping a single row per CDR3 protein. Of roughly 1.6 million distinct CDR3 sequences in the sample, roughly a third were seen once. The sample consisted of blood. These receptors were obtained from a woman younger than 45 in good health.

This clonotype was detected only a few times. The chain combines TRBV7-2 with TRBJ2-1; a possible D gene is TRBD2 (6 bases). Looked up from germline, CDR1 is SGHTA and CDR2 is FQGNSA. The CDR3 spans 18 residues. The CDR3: CATQRRERSIYHYNEQFF. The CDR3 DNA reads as TGTGCTACGCAACGCCGGGAGAGAAGTATCTACCACTACAATGAGCAGTTCTTC.

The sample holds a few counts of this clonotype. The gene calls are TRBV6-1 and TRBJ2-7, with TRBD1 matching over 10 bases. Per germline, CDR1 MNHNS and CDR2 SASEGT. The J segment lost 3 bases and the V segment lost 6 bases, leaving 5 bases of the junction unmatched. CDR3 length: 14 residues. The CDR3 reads CASRRGTGDYEQYF. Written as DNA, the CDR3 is TGTGCCAGCAGGAGGGGGACAGGGGACTACGAGCAGTACTTC.

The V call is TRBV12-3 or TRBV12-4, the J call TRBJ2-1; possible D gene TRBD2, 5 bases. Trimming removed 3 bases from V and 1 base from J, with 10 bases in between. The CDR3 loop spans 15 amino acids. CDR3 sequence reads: CASSFRRTSYNEQFF. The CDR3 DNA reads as TGTGCCAGCAGTTTTAGGAGGACTTCCTACAATGAGCAGTTCTTC.

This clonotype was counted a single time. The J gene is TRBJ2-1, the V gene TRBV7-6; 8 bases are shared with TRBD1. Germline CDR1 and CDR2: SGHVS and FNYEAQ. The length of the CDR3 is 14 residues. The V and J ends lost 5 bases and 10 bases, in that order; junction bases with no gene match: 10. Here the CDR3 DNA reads TGTGCCAGCAGCCCACGACAGGGGTCAGGCGAGCAGTTCTTC. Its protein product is CASSPRQGSGEQFF.

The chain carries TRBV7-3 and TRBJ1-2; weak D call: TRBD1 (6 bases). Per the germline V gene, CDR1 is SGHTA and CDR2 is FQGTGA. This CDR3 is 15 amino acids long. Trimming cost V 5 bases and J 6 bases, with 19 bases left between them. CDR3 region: CASSPTGTGTHGYTF. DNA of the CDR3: TGTGCCAGCAGCCCCACCGGAACAGGGACCCATGGCTACACCTTC.